Each of the 27 T cell receptor beta chains below was sequenced from the same sample in a study of blood T cell repertoires in COVID-19. Libraries were prepared by immunoSEQ multiplex PCR; TCRdb keeps only in-frame clonotypes and omits some of them. Here the sample spans some 110,000 clones, roughly 84% being singletons. The source material was PBMCs or T cells enriched from blood (not recorded which). The receptors come from a woman aged 25 to 39 who had recovered from COVID-19.

This clone was detected many times. The CDR3 sequence is CASSESGVNQPQHF. Here the CDR3 DNA reads TGCGCCAGCAGTGAGTCAGGGGTCAATCAGCCCCAGCATTTT. V usage is TRBV10-2 and J usage is TRBJ1-5; D might be TRBD1 (5 bases). The CDR3 is made up of 14 amino acids. The germline CDR1 and CDR2 sequences are WSHSY and SAAADI. V gave up 0 bases and J gave up 3 bases, with 6 bases separating them.

The chain is built from TRBV5-1 and TRBJ2-1, with TRBD2 matching over 13 bases. Looked up from germline, CDR1 is SGHRS and CDR2 is YFSETQ. V lost 4 bases to trimming and J lost 8 bases; unmatched junction nucleotides: 3. The CDR3 is 14 residues long. The CDR3 protein is CASSTSGRADEQFF. As DNA, the CDR3 is TGCGCCAGCAGCACTAGCGGGAGGGCCGATGAGCAGTTCTTC.

This sequence joins TRBV28 and TRBJ2-6; perhaps TRBD2 as D (5 bases). This CDR3 contains 14 residues. Germline CDR1 is MDHEN and CDR2 is SYDVKM. Trimming took off 8 bases at V and 4 bases at J, with 12 bases between the two ends. The DNA for the CDR3 is TGTGCCAGCGAGACGGGAATGGGGGCCAACGTCCTGACTTTC. Translation: CASETGMGANVLTF.

The chain uses TRBV7-9 and TRBJ2-1; D ambiguous. Between the trimmed V and J ends, which lost 1 base and 0 bases, there was a span of 7 bases. Germline V gene lookup returns CDR1 SEHNR and CDR2 FQNEAQ (reference sequence). CDR3 size: 15 residues. The CDR3 DNA reads as TGTGCCAGCAGCTTAGACAGCAACTCCTACAATGAGCAGTTCTTC. Translation gives CASSLDSNSYNEQFF. Drawing the rest from reference TRBV7-9 and TRBJ2-1, the complete variable domain is DTGVSQNPRHKITKRGQNVTFRCDPISEHNRLYWYRQTLGQGPEFLTYFQNEAQLEKSRLLSDRFSAERPKGSFSTLEIQRTEQGDSAMYLCASSLDSNSYNEQFFGPGTRLTVL.

J is TRBJ2-7 and V is TRBV6-5; 10 nucleotides agree with TRBD2. J lost 5 bases, V lost 7 bases, and 8 bases had no gene match. The CDR3 has 14 residues. Germline CDR1 MNHEY, CDR2 SVGAGI. CDR3 nucleotides: TGTGCCAGCAAGTCGGGACTAGCGATCCACGAGCAGTACTTC. Translation: CASKSGLAIHEQYF.

As for this clone: No conserved phenylalanine or tryptophan is present at the end of the CDR3, so a read error is the likely explanation. Because the CDR3's place on the DNA is in doubt, the DNA is left out and the CDR3 is given as listed by TCRdb. The chain uses TRBV4-3 and TRBJ2-2; the table names TRBD1, a call not compared with the DNA. The CDR3 length equals 9 residues, ends included. Looked up from germline, CDR1 is LGHNA and CDR2 is YSLEER. The CDR3 sequence is CASRAGLTH.

CDR3: CASSSREGGNTGELFF. The CDR3 nucleotides are TGTGCCAGCAGCTCCAGGGAGGGAGGTAACACCGGGGAGCTGTTTTTT. The chain joins TRBV7-9 to TRBJ2-2; 7 nucleotides align to TRBD2. J was trimmed by 2 bases and V by 4 bases; bases with no gene match: 7. This CDR3 contains 16 residues. Germline V CDR1 and CDR2: SEHNR, FQNEAQ (reference sequence).

The rearrangement uses TRBV20-1 and TRBJ2-5; D gene ambiguous. The length of the CDR3 is 12 residues. Trimming took 3 bases from V and 5 from J, leaving 10 bases between them. Germline lookup yields CDR1 DFQATT and CDR2 SNEGSKA (reference sequence). CDR3 sequence reads: CSASSSRETQYF. CDR3 sequence (DNA): TGCAGTGCTAGTTCCAGCAGGGAGACCCAGTACTTC.

The gene calls are TRBV12-5 and TRBJ2-2, with unresolved D. V lost 1 base and J lost 5, with 5 bases in between. There are 13 residues in the CDR3. Germline lookup yields CDR1 LGHNT and CDR2 FRNRAP. CDR3 region: CASGLAPTGELFF. In DNA, the CDR3 is TGTGCTAGTGGTTTGGCTCCTACCGGGGAGCTGTTTTTT.

V and J are TRBV14 and TRBJ2-2; the match to TRBD2 covers 7 bases. Germline CDR1 reads SGHDN; CDR2 reads FVKESK. Unmatched junction bases numbered 4, after V lost 4 bases and J lost 8 bases. This CDR3 contains 13 residues. This chain's CDR3 is CASSPGRTGELFF. CDR3 in DNA: TGTGCCAGCAGCCCCGGGAGGACAGGGGAGCTGTTTTTT.

This chain links TRBV29-1 with TRBJ2-3; 9 bases are shared with TRBD1. The germline V gene encodes CDR1 SQVTM and CDR2 ANQGSEA. CDR3 length: 12 amino acids. V dropped 7 bases and J dropped 7; count of bases not matched to a gene: 6. CDR3 region: CSAGTGSNTQYF. The CDR3 DNA sequence: TGCAGCGCAGGGACAGGGTCAAATACGCAGTATTTT.

The V and J genes are TRBV12-3 or TRBV12-4 and TRBJ1-5, with D perhaps matching TRBD1 (5 bases). The CDR3 extends over 13 amino acids. The V gene lost 11 bases and the J gene lost 7 bases, with 18 bases spanning the gap. The CDR3 region is CASKGRGGQPQHF. Here the CDR3 DNA reads TGTGCCTCTAAAGGAAGGGGAGGACAGCCCCAGCATTTT.

J is TRBJ2-7 and V is TRBV7-2, with TRBD2 matching over 7 bases. The CDR3 has 16 amino acids. The V gene end was trimmed by 2 bases and the J gene end by 3 bases; junction bases not matched to a gene: 10. The germline CDR1 and CDR2 sequences are SGHTA and FQGNSA. The CDR3 DNA reads as TGTGCCAGCAGCTTACAAGACGGGGGGACCCTCTACGAGCAGTACTTC. This translates into CASSLQDGGTLYEQYF.

The V and J genes are TRBV23-1 and TRBJ1-1, with a possible D match to TRBD1 (5 bases). TRBV23-1 is sorted into the ORF group, with uncertain function. CDR3 length equals 16 residues. The V gene lost 6 bases and the J gene lost 3 bases, with 20 bases spanning the gap. CDR3: CASSPGPWGEDTEAFF. CDR3 sequence (DNA): TGCGCCAGCAGCCCGGGACCCTGGGGGGAGGACACTGAAGCTTTCTTT.

As DNA, the CDR3 is TGTGCCAGCAGCTTACTCGCAGTTGATTCACCCCTCCACTTT. Its translation: CASSLLAVDSPLHF. This chain uses TRBV7-9 with TRBJ1-6; D remains ambiguous. CDR3 length: 14 amino acids. Germline V lookup: CDR1 SEHNR, CDR2 FQNEAQ (reference sequence). V dropped 2 bases and J dropped 8 bases, with 10 bases sitting between them.

This chain links TRBV5-1 with TRBJ2-1, with a weak D call TRBD2 (5 bases). Deletions cut 1 base from V and 0 bases from J, with 8 bases between. Germline assignment: CDR1 SGHRS and CDR2 YFSETQ. This CDR3 spans 15 amino acids. CDR3 in DNA: TGCGCCAGCAGCTTGCAGCGGAACTCCTACAATGAGCAGTTCTTC. Amino acids: CASSLQRNSYNEQFF.

The chain uses TRBV7-3 and TRBJ2-7; D might be TRBD2 (6 bases). The CDR3 contains 15 residues. Germline V gives CDR1 SGHTA, CDR2 FQGTGA. V was shortened by 5 bases and J by 0 bases, with 14 bases between the two germline ends. The CDR3 coding sequence is TGTGCCAGCAGCCCCGGGCTAGCGCCCTCCTACGAGCAGTACTTC. Protein product: CASSPGLAPSYEQYF.

The chain is built from TRBV20-1 and TRBJ1-1, with D unclear. Trimming cost V 3 bases and J 0 bases, with 8 bases left between them. Germline V gene data show CDR1 as DFQATT and CDR2 as SNEGSKA (reference sequence). The CDR3 has 13 amino acids. CDR3 amino acids: CSASRDMNTEAFF. CDR3 bases: TGCAGTGCTAGTAGAGATATGAACACTGAAGCTTTCTTT.

V usage is TRBV7-9 and J usage is TRBJ2-4, with D hard to call. The CDR3 totals 17 residues. The germline V gene has CDR1 SEHNR and CDR2 FQNEAQ (reference sequence). The V end lost 2 bases, the J end lost 1 base, and 15 bases lay between the germline ends. The CDR3 nucleotides read TGTGCCAGCAGCTTAACTCCCCGGGTACTGGCCAAAAACATTCAGTACTTC. This sequence encodes CASSLTPRVLAKNIQYF.

The rearrangement links TRBV10-1 to TRBJ2-5, with D perhaps TRBD2 (7 bases). In germline, CDR1 is WNHNN, CDR2 SYGVQD (reference sequence). V was cut by 8 bases and J by 0 bases, with 16 bases left in between. The CDR3 contains 15 residues. CDR3 sequence: CASLIGGGDQETQYF. Here the CDR3 DNA reads TGCGCCAGCTTGATCGGCGGGGGCGACCAAGAGACCCAGTACTTC.

V usage is TRBV28 and J usage is TRBJ2-5; D is possibly TRBD2 (6 bases). Per germline, CDR1 MDHEN and CDR2 SYDVKM. The CDR3 runs to 17 residues. Trimming removed 6 bases at V and 0 bases at J, with 20 bases between. CDR3 amino acids: CASSLPRPSVYQETQYF. As DNA, the CDR3 is TGTGCCAGCAGCTTGCCGCGACCTAGCGTCTACCAAGAGACCCAGTACTTC.

This chain uses TRBV6-2 or TRBV6-3 with TRBJ2-5, with 13 bases lining up with TRBD2. V shed 6 bases, J shed 1 base, and the junction held 5 bases outside the gene matches. The germline gives CDR1 MNHEY, CDR2 SVGEGT. This CDR3 contains 16 residues. In DNA, the CDR3 is TGTGCCAGCAGCTTCGGACTAGCGGGAGTCCAAGAGACCCAGTACTTC. It is translated as CASSFGLAGVQETQYF.

The chain recombines TRBV11-2 with TRBJ2-2; D gene ambiguous. Germline-derived CDR1 and CDR2 are SGHAT and FQNNGV. V was cut by 2 bases and J by 3 bases, with 13 bases left in between. CDR3 size: 16 residues. The CDR3 loop reads CASSLFSGYDTGELFF. The DNA for the CDR3 is TGTGCCAGCAGCTTATTCTCCGGGTATGACACCGGGGAGCTGTTTTTT.

The rearrangement links TRBV4-1 to TRBJ2-5; a possible D gene is TRBD2 (6 bases). The CDR3 has 15 amino acids. V was clipped by 1 base and J by 4 bases, with 13 bases between them. Germline CDR1 is MGHRA and CDR2 is YSYEKL. The CDR3 bases are TGCGCCAGCAGCCAAGTCTGGGAGGTAGGAGAGACCCAGTACTTC. Protein sequence: CASSQVWEVGETQYF.

The rearrangement links TRBV27 to TRBJ2-2; D remains ambiguous. Germline lookup yields CDR1 MNHEY and CDR2 SMNVEV (reference sequence). Trimming left V 0 bases short and J 4 bases short, with 6 bases between. The CDR3 has 14 residues. The CDR3, as DNA: TGTGCCAGCAGTTTATCCTCCAGCACCGGGGAGCTGTTTTTT. It yields the protein CASSLSSSTGELFF.

This clone was seen a few times. The rearrangement uses TRBV2 and TRBJ2-4; perhaps TRBD1 as D (6 bases). Trimming pared 5 bases from V and 11 bases from J, leaving 10 bases between. The germline gives CDR1 SNHLY, CDR2 FYNNEI. The CDR3 has 11 amino acids. The CDR3 DNA sequence: TGTGCCAGCAGTCGGGACATCGTTCAGTACTTC. This gives the protein CASSRDIVQYF. The whole variable domain, filled in from reference TRBV2 and TRBJ2-4, reads EPEVTQTPSHQVTQMGQEVILRCVPISNHLYFYWYRQILGQKVEFLVSFYNNEISEKSEIFDDQFSVERPDGSNFTLKIRSTKLEDSAMYFCASSRDIVQYFGAGTRLSVL.

This rearrangement joins TRBV6-5 to TRBJ1-6; D call uncertain. The CDR3 is made up of 12 amino acids. The V gene's germline CDR1 is MNHEY and CDR2 SVGAGI. Trimming took 6 bases from V and 8 from J, leaving 8 bases between them. CDR3 loop: CASRRGDSPLHF. DNA of the CDR3: TGTGCCAGCAGAAGAGGAGATTCACCCCTCCACTTT.